This is a list of T cell receptor beta chains from one sample in a study of graft-versus-host responses after intestinal transplantation. Clones were read by immunoSEQ multiplex PCR, and TCRdb kept only the in-frame ones, dropping some. The data contain 80,000 or so clones, around 92% of them singletons. Material: PBMCs, obtained 98 days after intestinal transplantation. The receptors derive from a human patient who received an intestinal transplant, so some T cells may come from the graft donor. The CDR3 runs from the conserved cysteine through the conserved F or W. D genes are given only for firm matches. Clone size, where shown, is once, few, many, or a class for clones that have expanded.

CASSPGPSGELYEQYF	TGTGCCAGCAGCCCGGGTCCTAGCGGGGAACTCTACGAGCAGTACTTC	.	TRBV7-9	16	TRBD2	TRBJ2-7
CASSEGGQPQHF	TGTGCCAGCAGTGAAGGGGGGCAGCCCCAGCATTTT	.	TRBV6-1	12	.	TRBJ1-5
CASSLRAGGPGEQFF	TGCGCCAGCAGCTTGCGAGCGGGAGGGCCGGGTGAGCAGTTCTTC	once	TRBV5-1	15	TRBD2	TRBJ2-1
CASSLLTGGYGYTF	TGTGCCAGCAGCTTGTTAACAGGGGGCTATGGCTACACCTTC	.	TRBV5-4	14	TRBD1	TRBJ1-2
CASSQDGLNYGYTF	TGCGCCAGCAGCCAAGATGGACTTAACTATGGCTACACCTTC	once	TRBV4-1	14	.	TRBJ1-2
CATSPWTSGGSYEQYF	TGTGCCACCAGCCCCTGGACTAGCGGGGGATCATACGAGCAGTACTTC	.	TRBV15	16	TRBD2	TRBJ2-7
CASSLAPYNEQFF	TGTGCCAGCAGCTTGGCTCCCTACAATGAGCAGTTCTTC	.	TRBV5-6	13	.	TRBJ2-1
CASSSSGDLNEKLFF	TGTGCCAGTAGTTCTTCCGGGGACCTTAATGAAAAACTGTTTTTT	few	TRBV19	15	.	TRBJ1-4
CASSQEDSYLLETQYF	TGCGCCAGCAGCCAAGAAGACAGTTACCTCTTAGAGACCCAGTACTTC	.	TRBV4-1	16	.	TRBJ2-5
CASRGQGSNTEAFF	TGCGCCAGCAGGGGACAGGGCTCGAACACTGAAGCTTTCTTT	.	TRBV5-1	14	TRBD1	TRBJ1-1
CASSLQGDTEAFF	TGTGCCAGCAGTTTACAGGGGGACACTGAAGCTTTCTTT	.	TRBV27	13	TRBD1	TRBJ1-1
CASSPLLACTRCNEQFF	TGCGCCAGCAGCCCCCTTTTGGCGTGCACCAGATGCAATGAGCAGTTCTTC	.	TRBV5-1	17	.	TRBJ2-1
CARSSGTLFTDTQYF	TGTGCCAGAAGCTCCGGGACTCTTTTCACAGATACGCAGTATTTT	.	TRBV5-3	15	.	TRBJ2-3
CAWRDPGTSVAPYEQFF	TGTGCCTGGAGGGATCCCGGGACTAGCGTCGCCCCCTATGAGCAGTTCTTC	.	TRBV30	17	TRBD2	TRBJ2-1
CASSSDGNSLYEQYF	TGTGCCAGCAGCTCGGACGGGAATAGTCTCTACGAGCAGTACTTC	.	TRBV5-4	15	.	TRBJ2-7
CASSQERVDAYNSPLHF	TGCGCCAGCAGCCAAGAGAGGGTGGACGCATATAATTCACCCCTCCACTTT	.	TRBV4-1	17	.	TRBJ1-6
CASSELAGGPDTQYF	TGTGCCAGCAGTGAACTAGCGGGAGGGCCAGATACGCAGTATTTT	.	TRBV6-1	15	TRBD2	TRBJ2-3
CSAEGGNTQYF	TGCAGTGCCGAGGGAGGAAATACGCAGTATTTT	.	TRBV20-1	11	.	TRBJ2-3
CASSLGVRGGANTGELFF	TGCGCCAGCAGCTTGGGAGTTCGGGGCGGGGCGAACACCGGGGAGCTGTTTTTT	.	TRBV5-1	18	.	TRBJ2-2
CASSLGQGANYGYTF	TGTGCCAGCAGCTTAGGACAGGGGGCTAACTATGGCTACACCTTC	.	TRBV11-2	15	TRBD1	TRBJ1-2
CASSFPKGPQFF	TGTGCCAGCAGCTTTCCCAAGGGGCCGCAGTTCTTC	.	TRBV5-4	12	.	TRBJ2-1
CASSLTLGITGNTIYF	TGTGCCAGCAGTCTCACTCTGGGGATAACTGGAAACACCATATATTTT	.	TRBV6-9	16	.	TRBJ1-3
CASKAGQATDTQYF	TGTGCCAGCAAAGCGGGACAGGCCACAGATACGCAGTATTTT	.	TRBV6-5	14	.	TRBJ2-3
CASSFFRADYGYTF	TGTGCCAGCAGTTTTTTCCGGGCCGACTATGGCTACACCTTC	.	TRBV6-5	14	.	TRBJ1-2